This T cell receptor (beta chain) was observed in a study of T cells after yellow fever vaccination. TCRdb reprocessed the 5' RACE reads with MiXCR, giving one entry per CDR3 protein. The data show some 400,000 distinct CDR3 sequences, around a sixth seen once. The CDR3 runs to 15 residues. The germline gives CDR1 SGHVS, CDR2 FNYEAQ. Trimming stripped 2 bases from V and 5 bases from J, with 15 bases between. This sequence joins TRBV7-6 and TRBJ2-5; D is perhaps TRBD2 (6 bases). This receptor was obtained from a man aged 18 to 30 who received the YFV17D yellow fever vaccine. The input for sequencing was PBMCs, taken before the yellow fever booster vaccination. The CDR3 nucleotides read TGTGCCAGCAGCTTACCCCCCCGGGGGACCGAGACCCAGTACTTC. Residues: CASSLPPRGTETQYF.